The 32 T cell receptor beta chains below all came from one sample that was sequenced in a study of blood T cell repertoires in COVID-19. Clones were sequenced by immunoSEQ multiplex PCR, and TCRdb holds only the in-frame ones, with some missing. The sample has around 130,000 clones, 85% to 90% seen once. The sample taken for sequencing was peripheral blood. The receptors shown here come from a woman older than 75 with acute or convalescent COVID-19.

This clone was seen only once. V gene TRBV6-1 combines with J gene TRBJ1-1; D uncertain. This CDR3 region has 14 residues. Germline V CDR1 and CDR2: MNHNS, SASEGT. Deletions cut 2 bases from V and 0 bases from J, with 7 bases between. The CDR3 sequence is CASSEYSMNTEAFF. The CDR3 nucleotides are TGTGCCAGCAGTGAATACAGCATGAACACTGAAGCTTTCTTT.

This clone has just one count. The chain links TRBV5-1 to TRBJ2-1; 12 bases are shared with TRBD2. V was clipped by 3 bases and J by 4 bases; unmatched bases: 11. Per the germline V gene, CDR1 is SGHRS and CDR2 is YFSETQ. The CDR3 covers 18 residues. CDR3 nucleotide sequence: TGCGCCAGCAGCTCCGGACTAGCGGGGAGCCACCGTTACAATGAGCAGTTCTTC. Its protein product is CASSSGLAGSHRYNEQFF.

J is TRBJ2-2 and V is TRBV6-2 or TRBV6-3, with D possibly matching TRBD1 (7 bases). Per the germline V gene, CDR1 is MNHEY and CDR2 is SVGEGT. Trimming shortened V by 2 bases and J by 2 bases, and 18 bases separated the two germline ends. The CDR3 length is 18 residues. The CDR3 region is CASSYPPWRGPNTGELFF. DNA for the CDR3: TGTGCCAGCAGTTACCCCCCGTGGAGGGGGCCAAACACCGGGGAGCTGTTTTTT.

The J gene is TRBJ1-3, the V gene TRBV10-3; no definite D call. V lost 6 bases, J lost 3 bases, and 3 bases lay in between. Germline V CDR1 and CDR2: ENHRY, SYGVKD. CDR3 size: 11 residues. The CDR3 sequence: CAIRSGNTIYF. In nucleotides, the CDR3 is TGTGCCATCAGGAGTGGAAACACCATATATTTT.

This rearrangement joins TRBV7-9 to TRBJ1-2; no clear D gene. This CDR3 has 16 residues. Trimming removed 1 base at V and 6 bases at J, with 18 bases between. Germline V gene sequence: CDR1 SEHNR, CDR2 FQNEAQ (reference sequence). The CDR3 coding sequence is TGTGCCAGCAGCTTAGGGGCAGGCACCCCAGGAAATGGCTACACCTTC. This gives the protein CASSLGAGTPGNGYTF. Full variable domain (rest looked up from reference TRBV7-9 and TRBJ1-2): DTGVSQNPRHKITKRGQNVTFRCDPISEHNRLYWYRQTLGQGPEFLTYFQNEAQLEKSRLLSDRFSAERPKGSFSTLEIQRTEQGDSAMYLCASSLGAGTPGNGYTFGSGTRLTVV.

The chain uses TRBV21-1 and TRBJ1-2; the DNA was not compared with TRBD1, the D call given in the table. TRBV21-1 is deemed a pseudogene. This CDR3 spans 14 amino acids. CDR3 DNA: TGTGCCAGCAGCACGTACGGACAGGCCTATGGCTACACCTTC. Amino acids: CASSTYGQAYGYTF.

This chain uses TRBV5-1 with TRBJ2-5; 11 bases line up with TRBD2. The CDR3 has 17 residues. V was clipped by 4 bases and J by 0 bases; unmatched bases: 8. Germline V lookup: CDR1 SGHRS, CDR2 YFSETQ. As DNA, the CDR3 is TGCGCCAGCAGCCCCGGTTCTAGCGGGGGGAACCAAGAGACCCAGTACTTC. Translating gives CASSPGSSGGNQETQYF.

This rearrangement joins TRBV3-1 (or the pseudogene TRBV3-2) to TRBJ1-1; D remains ambiguous. Germline lookup yields CDR1 LGHDT and CDR2 YNNKEL (reference sequence). The CDR3 runs 12 residues. The germline V and J ends were trimmed by 6 bases and 3 bases, with 8 bases remaining between them. The CDR3 loop reads CASSNGDTEAFF. Here the CDR3 DNA reads TGTGCCAGCAGTAACGGGGACACTGAAGCTTTCTTT.

The chain links TRBV4-1 to TRBJ2-5; the match to TRBD1 covers 7 bases. Looked up from germline, CDR1 is MGHRA and CDR2 is YSYEKL. V shed 4 bases, J shed 0 bases, and the junction held 5 bases outside the gene matches. The CDR3 sequence is 15 residues long. CDR3 sequence (DNA): TGCGCCAGCAGCCCCGGGACAGCGTACCAAGAGACCCAGTACTTC. Translated: CASSPGTAYQETQYF.

This clone appeared once. The chain employs TRBV3-1 (or the pseudogene TRBV3-2) and TRBJ2-5, with 13 bases fitting TRBD2. This CDR3 has 17 amino acids. J gave up 1 base and V 1 base, and 3 bases lay outside the gene matches. The germline V gene has CDR1 LGHDT and CDR2 YNNKEL (reference sequence). CDR3 coding DNA: TGTGCCAGCAGCCAAGGACTAGCGGGGGGCCGCCAAGAGACCCAGTACTTC. This sequence encodes CASSQGLAGGRQETQYF.

This clone has a handful of counts. The chain recombines TRBV29-1 with TRBJ2-7; TRBD2 might be the D (6 bases). Per germline, CDR1 SQVTM and CDR2 ANQGSEA. V shed 5 bases and J shed 3 bases, with 11 bases lying between them. There are 12 residues in the CDR3. The CDR3 nucleotides are TGCAGCGTTAGTAGCGGTCTCTACGAGCAGTACTTC. It specifies CSVSSGLYEQYF.

The chain is built from TRBV4-2 and TRBJ1-2, with 10 bases matching TRBD1. The CDR3 length is 16 residues. Losses at the gene ends were 1 base for V and 5 bases for J; bases not matched to a gene: 7. Germline-derived CDR1 and CDR2 are LGHNA and YNFKEQ. CDR3 DNA sequence: TGTGCCAGCAGCCAAGGGCCGGGACAGGGGCTTTATGGCTACACCTTC. It translates to CASSQGPGQGLYGYTF.

The chain is built from TRBV6-6 and TRBJ1-5; a weak D match, TRBD1 (5 bases). The germline V and J ends were trimmed by 10 bases and 1 base, with 11 bases remaining between them. Germline V CDR1 and CDR2: MNHNY, SVGAGI (reference sequence). This CDR3 is built from 13 residues. The CDR3 DNA is TGTGCCACGTCCAGGGTAAGCAATCAGCCCCAGCATTTT. This translates into CATSRVSNQPQHF.

This chain joins TRBV5-1 and TRBJ1-4, with D possibly matching TRBD1 (5 bases). Trimming removed 2 bases from V and 8 bases from J, with 10 bases in between. Germline values: CDR1 SGHRS, CDR2 YFSETQ. The CDR3 has 13 residues. The CDR3 here is CASSLGANEKLFF. The CDR3 DNA reads as TGCGCCAGCAGCTTAGGGGCGAACGAAAAACTGTTTTTT.

Worth noting for this clone: At one end, the junction sequence differs from germline, possibly due to a read error. The CDR3 DNA sequence: TGCGCCAGCAGTTTACACAGGGCAGATGGCACTGAAGCTTTCTTT. It is translated as CASSLHRADGTEAFF. The chain joins TRBV6-2 or TRBV6-3 to TRBJ1-1, with D possibly matching TRBD1 (6 bases). Germline CDR1 reads MNHEY; CDR2 reads SVGEGT. The CDR3 has 15 amino acids.

The chain joins TRBV6-6 to TRBJ1-1; 10 nucleotides agree with TRBD1. The CDR3 covers 13 residues. The germline CDR1 and CDR2 sequences are MNHNY and SVGAGI (reference sequence). The ends lost 5 bases at V and 6 bases at J; junction bases unmatched: 3. The CDR3 DNA follows: TGTGCCAGCAGTGGGACAGGGGCCGCTGAAGCTTTCTTT. It yields the protein CASSGTGAAEAFF.

The chain couples TRBV7-3 to TRBJ1-1, with D unresolved. This CDR3 has 15 amino acids. Germline loops: CDR1 SGHTA, CDR2 FQGTGA. Deletions cut 2 bases from V and 0 bases from J, with 10 bases between. The CDR3 coding sequence is TGTGCCAGCAGCTTACTGGGGAGCATGAACACTGAAGCTTTCTTT. Its protein is CASSLLGSMNTEAFF. The complete variable domain, with remaining parts taken from reference TRBV7-3 and TRBJ1-1, reads GAGVSQTPSNKVTEKGKYVELRCDPISGHTALYWYRQSLGQGPEFLIYFQGTGAADDSGLPNDRFFAVRPEGSVSTLKIQRTERGDSAVYLCASSLLGSMNTEAFFGQGTRLTVV.

The rearrangement links TRBV30 to TRBJ1-1; D ambiguous. The V end was cut by 8 bases, the J end by 5 bases, with 12 bases between. This CDR3 has 11 residues. Germline V gives CDR1 GTSNPN, CDR2 SVGIG (reference sequence). CDR3 residues: CAGTTWTEAFF. The CDR3 DNA sequence: TGTGCCGGCACCACGTGGACTGAAGCTTTCTTT.

The chain has TRBV6-1 and TRBJ1-1, with 8 nucleotides matching TRBD1. The V and J ends lost 1 base and 6 bases, in that order; junction bases with no gene match: 4. The CDR3 has 14 amino acids. The germline V gene encodes CDR1 MNHNS and CDR2 SASEGT. The CDR3 reads CASSEGTGSAEAFF. As DNA, the CDR3 is TGTGCCAGCAGTGAAGGGACAGGGTCGGCTGAAGCTTTCTTT.

The chain has TRBV30 and TRBJ1-2, with D perhaps TRBD1 (5 bases). The CDR3 consists of 13 residues. V was pared by 2 bases and J by 2 bases, with 9 bases between. Germline V lookup: CDR1 GTSNPN, CDR2 SVGIG (reference sequence). The CDR3 DNA is TGTGCCTGGAGTAGGCCAGGGAACTATGGCTACACCTTC. Translated, it gives CAWSRPGNYGYTF.

V usage is TRBV30 and J usage is TRBJ1-2; D is possibly TRBD1 (5 bases). V lost 5 bases to trimming and J lost 6 bases, with 19 bases between them. CDR1 is GTSNPN and CDR2 is SVGIG in the germline V gene (reference sequence). The CDR3 runs to 14 residues. CDR3 coding DNA: TGTGCCTGGGAAGCATACGGGGGATCGAATGGCTACACCTTC. Its translation is CAWEAYGGSNGYTF. Combining the CDR3 with reference TRBV30 and TRBJ1-2 gives the whole variable domain SQTIHQWPATLVQPVGSPLSLECTVEGTSNPNLYWYRQAAGRGLQLLFYSVGIGQISSEVPQNLSASRPQDRQFILSSKKLLLSDSGFYLCAWEAYGGSNGYTFGSGTRLTVV.

The V and J genes are TRBV6-1 and TRBJ1-2, with no clear D. The CDR3 covers 13 residues. Germline assignment: CDR1 MNHNS and CDR2 SASEGT. V was pared by 0 bases and J by 4 bases, with 6 bases between. The DNA of the CDR3 is TGTGCCAGCAGTGAAGCTGGCGGCTATGGCTACACCTTC. The encoded protein is CASSEAGGYGYTF.

The V and J genes are TRBV5-1 and TRBJ1-1; 7 positions match TRBD1. V lost 0 bases to trimming and J lost 5 bases; unmatched junction nucleotides: 10. The germline gives CDR1 SGHRS, CDR2 YFSETQ. This CDR3 comprises 16 residues. CDR3 DNA: TGCGCCAGCAGCTTGGGCCCGACAGGGATCCAAACTGAAGCTTTCTTT. Translating it yields CASSLGPTGIQTEAFF.

The chain joins TRBV5-1 to TRBJ2-3; 11 positions agree with TRBD2. The J segment lost 1 base and the V segment lost 0 bases, leaving 1 base of the junction unmatched. Germline CDR1 reads SGHRS; CDR2 reads YFSETQ. CDR3 length: 16 residues. Written as DNA, the CDR3 is TGCGCCAGCAGCTTGGAACTAGCGGGGGGCACAGATACGCAGTATTTT. Protein: CASSLELAGGTDTQYF. The full variable domain, rest sourced from reference TRBV5-1 and TRBJ2-3, is KAGVTQTPRYLIKTRGQQVTLSCSPISGHRSVSWYQQTPGQGLQFLFEYFSETQRNKGNFPGRFSGRQFSNSRSEMNVSTLELGDSALYLCASSLELAGGTDTQYFGPGTRLTVL.

The chain recombines TRBV3-1 (or the pseudogene TRBV3-2) with TRBJ1-1, with 10 bases that match TRBD1. From germline, CDR1 is LGHDT and CDR2 YNNKEL (reference sequence). J was trimmed by 7 bases and V by 4 bases; bases with no gene match: 6. The CDR3 extends over 14 amino acids. The CDR3 DNA follows: TGTGCCAGCAGCCCCCTGGGACAGGGGATTGAAGCTTTCTTT. It translates to CASSPLGQGIEAFF.

J is TRBJ1-2 and V is TRBV3-1 (or the pseudogene TRBV3-2), with 9 bases identical to TRBD1. This CDR3 comprises 14 residues. V was clipped by 3 bases and J by 6 bases; unmatched bases: 5. CDR1 is LGHDT and CDR2 is YNNKEL in the germline V gene (reference sequence). Written as DNA, the CDR3 is TGTGCCAGCAGCCAGAGGACAGGGGAGAATGGCTACACCTTC. Its translation is CASSQRTGENGYTF.

The chain is built from TRBV5-1 and TRBJ1-2; D may be TRBD1 (5 bases). Germline V lookup: CDR1 SGHRS, CDR2 YFSETQ. Trimming stripped 3 bases from V and 5 bases from J, with 14 bases between. The CDR3 totals 14 residues. CDR3 amino acids: CASSWDGEGYGYTF. The CDR3 nucleotides read TGCGCCAGCAGCTGGGACGGGGAGGGTTATGGCTACACCTTC.

This sequence joins TRBV4-3 and TRBJ2-1; a weak D match, TRBD1 (6 bases). Trimming took off 1 base at V and 9 bases at J, with 10 bases between the two ends. CDR1 is LGHNA and CDR2 is YSLEER in the germline V gene. This CDR3 is 13 amino acids long. Here the CDR3 reads CASSQATGTEQFF. In DNA form, the CDR3 reads TGCGCCAGCAGCCAAGCTACAGGGACTGAGCAGTTCTTC.

The chain joins TRBV14 to TRBJ1-4, with D possibly TRBD1 on 6 matching bases. The length of the CDR3 is 14 residues. In germline, CDR1 is SGHDN, CDR2 FVKESK. The germline V and J ends were trimmed by 2 bases and 7 bases, with 11 bases remaining between them. DNA for the CDR3: TGTGCCAGCAGCCAACAGGGGTCAGGTGAAAAACTGTTTTTT. Residues: CASSQQGSGEKLFF.

The chain uses TRBV2 and TRBJ1-5; D perhaps matches TRBD1 (5 bases). From germline, CDR1 is SNHLY and CDR2 FYNNEI. V was shortened by 3 bases and J by 0 bases, with 6 bases between the two germline ends. The CDR3 has 14 amino acids. CDR3 region: CASSEGGSNQPQHF. CDR3 DNA: TGTGCCAGCAGTGAGGGGGGTAGCAATCAGCCCCAGCATTTT.

The count of this clone is one. This rearrangement joins TRBV5-6 to TRBJ2-3; D unresolved. The germline gives CDR1 SGHDT, CDR2 YYEEEE. Trimming took off 0 bases at V and 6 bases at J, with 11 bases between the two ends. The CDR3 covers 14 residues. CDR3 region: CASSLVGSKDTQYF. The CDR3 DNA follows: TGTGCCAGCAGCTTGGTCGGGTCTAAGGATACGCAGTATTTT.

The V call is TRBV5-1, the J call TRBJ1-1; D ambiguous. V was cut by 3 bases and J by 0 bases, with 9 bases left in between. Germline CDR1 SGHRS, CDR2 YFSETQ. This CDR3 is 14 amino acids long. CDR3 nucleotide sequence: TGCGCCAGCAGCTCGGAGGGCATGAACACTGAAGCTTTCTTT. Its protein product is CASSSEGMNTEAFF.